This section outlines one T cell receptor (beta chain) sequence together with its context. V lost 3 bases and J lost 5; bases outside the gene matches: 7. The V gene's germline CDR1 is SGDLS and CDR2 YYNGEE. The CDR3 contains 15 residues. Methods used by the authors: Amplifying reference gene primers gave estimates of nucleated cell counts. The protocol was immunoSEQ multiplex PCR, while the TCRdb copy is restricted to in-frame clones and leaves out a portion. V and J calls and clone size are copied from that table; D and trimming were computed from the DNA. The sample contains just under 40,000 clones, roughly 85% of which appear only once. The data are from a study of blood T cell repertoires in COVID-19. Looking at the study overall: Italy, Spain and the United States were the sources of the convalescent and acute COVID-19 samples.

The sequence came from a human donor in a cohort sampled during active COVID-19. The sample consisted of peripheral blood. The V call is TRBV9, the J call TRBJ2-3; 9 nucleotides agree with TRBD2. CDR3 in DNA: TGTGCCAGCAGCGCTGCTAGCGGGATAATAGATACGCAGTATTTT. Protein: CASSAASGIIDTQYF.